Here is one TCR beta chain with its context. The germline CDR1 and CDR2 sequences are MNHEY and SVGAGI. This CDR3 contains 12 residues. V was pared by 6 bases and J by 4 bases, with 10 bases between. The sample is drawn from a study of blood T cell repertoires in COVID-19. Generated by immunoSEQ multiplex PCR, the TCRdb table keeps only in-frame clones and is missing some. The table includes nearly 100,000 clones, approximately 86% detected once. This sequence was found in an elderly man with acute or convalescent COVID-19. Material for sequencing was peripheral blood. The chain is built from TRBV6-5 and TRBJ2-7; perhaps TRBD1 as D (6 bases). The CDR3 DNA sequence: TGTGCCAGCAGCCCCGGACAGTACGAGCAGTACTTC. Protein sequence: CASSPGQYEQYF.